Listed below are T cell receptor beta chains from one sample, sequenced in a study of cytomegalovirus exposure and HLA in healthy donors. TCRdb keeps only in-frame clones here, not all; method: immunoSEQ multiplex PCR. Here the sample spans around 140,000 clones, approximately 80% being singletons. The sample taken for sequencing was PBMCs. These receptors all come from a young woman in good health and CMV-seropositive. The CDR3 runs from the conserved cysteine through the conserved F or W. The D gene is left open where the match is weak. Clone sizes are given selectively: once, few, many, or a class where the clone is expanded.

CDR3 length	V gene	J gene	clone size	D gene	CDR3 protein	CDR3 DNA
20	TRBV7-8	TRBJ1-1	once	TRBD1	CASSPHTPGTGRGKNTEAFF	TGTGCCAGCAGCCCCCATACGCCCGGGACAGGGCGGGGAAAGAACACTGAAGCTTTCTTT
13	TRBV5-1	TRBJ1-1	once	TRBD1	CASSLNRGPEAFF	TGCGCCAGCAGCCTCAACAGGGGACCTGAAGCTTTCTTT
14	TRBV7-2	TRBJ1-5	few	NA	CASSSRQGNQPQHF	TGTGCCAGCAGCTCCCGACAGGGCAATCAGCCCCAGCATTTT
12	TRBV28	TRBJ1-5	NA	NA	CATLGGNQPQHF	TGTGCTACCTTAGGGGGCAATCAGCCCCAGCATTTT
15	TRBV4-3	TRBJ1-1	NA	TRBD1	CASSLVGQMNTEAFF	TGCGCCAGCAGCCTTGTGGGACAGATGAACACTGAAGCTTTCTTT
15	TRBV6-1	TRBJ2-7	NA	NA	CASSGRTGEYYEQYF	TGTGCCAGCAGTGGCCGGACTGGTGAATACTACGAGCAGTACTTC
14	TRBV29-1	TRBJ1-2	NA	TRBD1	CSVRTGGVSDGYTF	TGCAGCGTACGCACAGGGGGCGTCTCGGATGGCTACACCTTC
18	TRBV1	TRBJ1-5	NA	NA	CTSSQDPTVSLSNQPQHF	TGCACCAGCAGCCAAGACCCGACAGTATCGCTTAGCAATCAGCCCCAGCATTTT
18	TRBV4-2	TRBJ2-6	once	TRBD2	CASSQVGGGGSGANVLTF	TGTGCCAGCAGCCAGGTTGGCGGGGGGGGCTCTGGGGCCAACGTCCTGACTTTC
12	TRBV30	TRBJ2-2	NA	NA	CAWTGNTGELFF	TGTGCCTGGACAGGGAACACCGGGGAGCTGTTTTTT
14	TRBV5-1	TRBJ1-6	once	TRBD1	CASSLTGDNSPLHF	TGCGCCAGCAGCTTGACAGGGGATAATTCACCCCTCCACTTT
14	TRBV10-2	TRBJ2-7	NA	TRBD1	CASRARDSTYEQYF	TGCGCCAGCAGAGCTCGGGACAGTACCTACGAGCAGTACTTC
16	TRBV9	TRBJ2-5	NA	NA	CASSVESGREKETQYF	TGTGCCAGCAGCGTAGAAAGCGGGCGCGAAAAAGAGACCCAGTACTTC
15	TRBV6-6	TRBJ1-1	NA	NA	CASSYSQGMNTEAFF	TGTGCCAGCAGTTACTCGCAGGGGATGAACACTGAAGCTTTCTTT
15	TRBV9	TRBJ1-1	few	TRBD1	CASSVGGTGWTEAFF	TGTGCCAGCAGCGTAGGGGGGACAGGGTGGACTGAAGCTTTCTTT